Below, 2 T cell receptor beta chains from the same sample are listed, as sequenced in a study of blood T cell repertoires in COVID-19. The method was immunoSEQ multiplex PCR; TCRdb's version includes in-frame clones alone and lacks a portion of them. The data contain fewer than 300,000 clones, 80% to 85% of them singletons. Material: PBMCs or T cells enriched from blood (not recorded which). The receptors come from a man between 35 and 55 years old who had been exposed to COVID-19.

This rearrangement joins TRBV6-5 to TRBJ1-4, with D uncertain. V was clipped by 2 bases and J by 8 bases, with 12 bases between them. Germline CDR1 and CDR2: MNHEY and SVGAGI. This CDR3 is built from 14 residues. In DNA form, the CDR3 reads TGTGCCAGCAGTTACGCGACTCTCGGCGAAAAACTGTTTTTT. It translates to CASSYATLGEKLFF.

This rearrangement joins TRBV5-4 to TRBJ2-3; TRBD2 might be the D (6 bases). Trimming shortened V by 3 bases and J by 6 bases, and 11 bases separated the two germline ends. Germline CDR1 is SGHNT and CDR2 is YYREEE (reference sequence). The CDR3 runs 13 residues. The CDR3, as DNA: TGTGCCAGCAGCTCTACCCTAGCGGATACGCAGTATTTT. The encoded protein is CASSSTLADTQYF.